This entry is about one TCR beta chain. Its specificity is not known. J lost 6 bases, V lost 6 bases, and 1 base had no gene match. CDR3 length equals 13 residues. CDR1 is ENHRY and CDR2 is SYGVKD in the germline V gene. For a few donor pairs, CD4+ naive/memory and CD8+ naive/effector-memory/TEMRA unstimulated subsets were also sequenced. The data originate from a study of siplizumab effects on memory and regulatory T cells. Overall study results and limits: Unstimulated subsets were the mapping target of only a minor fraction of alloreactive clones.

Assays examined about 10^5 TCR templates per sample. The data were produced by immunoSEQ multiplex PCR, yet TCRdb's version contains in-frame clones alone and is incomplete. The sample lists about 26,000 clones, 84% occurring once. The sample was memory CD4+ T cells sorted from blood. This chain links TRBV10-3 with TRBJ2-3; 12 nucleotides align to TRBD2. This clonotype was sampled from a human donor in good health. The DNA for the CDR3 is TGTGCCATCAGAGGACTAGCGGGGGATACGCAGTATTTT. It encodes CAIRGLAGDTQYF.